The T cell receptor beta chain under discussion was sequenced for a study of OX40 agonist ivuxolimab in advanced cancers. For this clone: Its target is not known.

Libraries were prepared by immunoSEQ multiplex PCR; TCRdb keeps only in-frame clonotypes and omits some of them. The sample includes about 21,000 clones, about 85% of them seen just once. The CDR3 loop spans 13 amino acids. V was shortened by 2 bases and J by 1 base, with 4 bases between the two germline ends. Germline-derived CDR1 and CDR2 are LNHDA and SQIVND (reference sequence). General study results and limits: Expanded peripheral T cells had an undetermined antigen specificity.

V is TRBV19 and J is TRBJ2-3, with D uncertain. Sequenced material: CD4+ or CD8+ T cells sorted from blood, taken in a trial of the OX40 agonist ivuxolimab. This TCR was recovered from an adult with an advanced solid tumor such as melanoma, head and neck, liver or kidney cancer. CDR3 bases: TGTGCCAGTAGTATAACAGGCACAGATACGCAGTATTTT. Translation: CASSITGTDTQYF.